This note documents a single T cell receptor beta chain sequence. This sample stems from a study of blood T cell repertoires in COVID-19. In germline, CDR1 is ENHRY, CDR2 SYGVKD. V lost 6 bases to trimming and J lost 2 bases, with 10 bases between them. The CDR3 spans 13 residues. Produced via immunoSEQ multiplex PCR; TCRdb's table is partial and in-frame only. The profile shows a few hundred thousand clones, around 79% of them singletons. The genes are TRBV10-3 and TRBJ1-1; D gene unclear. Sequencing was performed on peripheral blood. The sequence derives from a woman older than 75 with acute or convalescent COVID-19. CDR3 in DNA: TGTGCCATCAGGTCCATGGGCAACACTGAAGCTTTCTTT. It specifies CAIRSMGNTEAFF.